This entry describes one T cell receptor beta chain. Its antigen is undetermined. These data come from a study of T-cell memory formation after mild COVID-19. The overall study: Clusters of TCRs were largely donor specific.

CDR3 size: 16 residues. V was pared by 6 bases and J by 0 bases, with 15 bases between. The germline V gene has CDR1 MNHNY and CDR2 SVGAGI (reference sequence). Notes on the study in general: The study found balanced CD4/CD8 in clones contracting day 15 to 85 and a CD4+ lean in later expanders. Day 37-peaking second-wave clones had unconfirmed SARS-CoV-2 specificity.

Constant-segment primers served in 5'RACE that generated TCR alpha and TCR beta cDNA libraries bearing sample barcodes and UMIs. TCRdb itself ran the 5' RACE reads through MiXCR, one entry per CDR3 protein. The sample gives 280,000 or so distinct CDR3 sequences, around 8% of which show up once; around a fifth is in the top ten. This clonotype originated in a young man who had mild COVID-19 (a few samples of this study predate the infection). Cell type and time point are not known. The sample comprised PBMCs or a T cell subset sorted from them (not recorded which). The chain has TRBV6-6 and TRBJ2-4; D remains ambiguous. CDR3 protein: CASRTSEQLAKNIQYF. As DNA, the CDR3 is TGTGCCAGCAGGACATCGGAACAACTAGCCAAAAACATTCAGTACTTC.